These T cell receptor beta chains were read from a single sample in a study of T cell responses to AZD1222 COVID-19 vaccine. Assay used: immunoSEQ multiplex PCR; TCRdb lists only in-frame clones, some missing. This table holds approximately 150,000 clones, about 89% found once. Specimen: peripheral blood, collected on day 0 of AZD1222 vaccination. These TCRs come from an adult in good health. CDR3s include the opening cysteine and the closing phenylalanine or tryptophan. The D gene is left open where the match is weak. The size of a clone is reported for some rows only, either as once, few or many, or as a class for expanded clones.

clone_size	v_call	d_call	j_call	cdr3_length	cdr3_nt	cdr3_aa
once	TRBV4-1	-	TRBJ1-2	12	TGCGCCAGCAGCCAAAGAGAAGGTGCCTACACCTTC	CASSQREGAYTF
-	TRBV10-3	-	TRBJ1-5	15	TGTGCCATCAGCGACATTGTGGACCGTGATCAGCCCCAGCATTTT	CAISDIVDRDQPQHF
-	TRBV7-9	-	TRBJ2-1	13	TGTGCCAGCAGCCAAGCGGGCGGGAATGAGCAGTTCTTC	CASSQAGGNEQFF
-	TRBV7-7	-	TRBJ2-5	15	TGTGCTAGCAGCTTAGGGACCGCGGTTTGGGAGACCCAGTACTTC	CASSLGTAVWETQYF
once	TRBV5-1	-	TRBJ1-1	13	TGCGCCAGCAGCTTGTTTGGGGACACTGAAGCTTTCTTT	CASSLFGDTEAFF
-	TRBV5-1	-	TRBJ1-4	16	TGCGCCAGCAGCTTCCGGGACCCCGGGAAGGATGAAAAACTGTTTTTT	CASSFRDPGKDEKLFF
-	TRBV7-9	-	TRBJ1-6	12	TGTGCCAGCAGCTTGAATAATTCACCCCTCCACTTT	CASSLNNSPLHF
once	TRBV3-1/TRBV3-2	TRBD1	TRBJ1-4	16	TGTGCCAGCAGCTGGACAGGTGGAGGGTATAATGAAAAACTGTTTTTT	CASSWTGGGYNEKLFF
-	TRBV6-6	-	TRBJ1-6	16	TGTGCCAGCAGTTACTCGAGGCAGCTTGAATATTCACCCCTCCACTTT	CASSYSRQLEYSPLHF
-	TRBV19	-	TRBJ2-7	15	TGTGCCAGTAGTAGCCCCAGGGCCGCGTCCTACGAGCAGTACTTC	CASSSPRAASYEQYF
-	TRBV2	-	TRBJ2-7	11	TGTGCCTCCTTCTTAGGATACGAGCAGTACTTC	CASFLGYEQYF
-	TRBV9	-	TRBJ2-2	15	TGTGCCAGCAGCCAGGAAGGGAGCGGGTACGGGGAGCTGTTTTTT	CASSQEGSGYGELFF
few	TRBV7-2	-	TRBJ2-5	15	TGTGCCAGCAGCTTAGTCACAGGGTCCCGAGAGACCCAGTACTTC	CASSLVTGSRETQYF
-	TRBV6-2/TRBV6-3	TRBD1	TRBJ2-7	20	TGTGCCAGCAGCGACTCTTATTACCGGGACAGCAAAGAATCCTCCTACGAGCAGTACTTC	CASSDSYYRDSKESSYEQYF
-	TRBV6-5	-	TRBJ2-7	15	TGTGCCAGCAGTTATCTTCCGAGTCTCAGTTACGAGCAGTACTTC	CASSYLPSLSYEQYF
-	TRBV7-3	-	TRBJ2-7	14	TGTGCCAGCAGCTTAAGCTCCCGCTCCTACGAGCAGTACTTC	CASSLSSRSYEQYF
-	TRBV18	-	TRBJ1-1	14	TGTGCCAGCTCACCTCGAACAGGGAACACTGAAGCTTTCTTT	CASSPRTGNTEAFF
-	TRBV29-1	TRBD1	TRBJ1-2	15	TGCAGCGTAGACTTCGGACAGGGCGCTAACTATGGCTACACCTTC	CSVDFGQGANYGYTF
once	TRBV4-1	-	TRBJ1-1	14	TGCGCCAGCAGCCAGACAGGACCCAACACTGAAGCTTTCTTT	CASSQTGPNTEAFF
-	TRBV19	-	TRBJ2-6	15	TGTGCCAGTAGTATAACGCAGTCTCGGGCCAACGTCCTGACTTTC	CASSITQSRANVLTF
-	TRBV7-3	TRBD1	TRBJ2-7	15	TGTGCCAGCAGCGCCACACAGGGGGCCGTCTACGAGCAGTACTTC	CASSATQGAVYEQYF
few	TRBV6-6	-	TRBJ1-5	15	TGTGCCAGCAGTTACGAGAACCCAAGCAATCAGCCCCAGCATTTT	CASSYENPSNQPQHF
-	TRBV9	TRBD1	TRBJ2-6	18	TGTGCCAGCAGCCCGAGTTCCCGGGACAGCTCTGGGGCCAACGTCCTGACTTTC	CASSPSSRDSSGANVLTF
-	TRBV28	-	TRBJ2-7	15	TGTGCCAGCAGTTCACAGGGAAACCCCTCCTACGAGCAGTACTTC	CASSSQGNPSYEQYF
-	TRBV11-2	TRBD2	TRBJ2-1	16	TGTGCCAGCACCGATACCAGGTCTAGCGGGAGTAATGAGCAGTTCTTC	CASTDTRSSGSNEQFF
-	TRBV4-1	-	TRBJ1-2	17	TGCGCCAGCAGCCAAGTAGGGCCCGAAACCCTAAACTATGGCTACACCTTC	CASSQVGPETLNYGYTF
-	TRBV7-9	-	TRBJ2-5	14	TGTGCCAGCAGCTTGCACCCCGGAGACGGGACCCAGTACTTC	CASSLHPGDGTQYF
-	TRBV5-4	-	TRBJ1-2	16	TGTGCCAGCACCGAACTCAACAGGGAGGCCTTTTATGGCTACACCTTC	CASTELNREAFYGYTF
-	TRBV3-1/TRBV3-2	-	TRBJ2-2	17	TGTGCCAGCAGCCAAATTTTGGTCGGGAGTGGGGGCGGGGAGCTGTTTTTT	CASSQILVGSGGGELFF
-	TRBV5-4	-	TRBJ1-1	13	TGTGCCAGCAGCTTGAACAAAGGAACTGAAGCTTTCTTT	CASSLNKGTEAFF
-	TRBV24-1	-	TRBJ1-2	13	TGTGCCACCAGTGATGGGGCCCTCGATGGCTACACCTTC	CATSDGALDGYTF
-	TRBV11-3	-	TRBJ1-1	16	TGTGCCAGCAGCTTCGACGGGGGCCCGGTGAACACTGAAGCTTTCTTT	CASSFDGGPVNTEAFF
-	TRBV29-1	-	TRBJ2-1	13	TGCAGCGTTGAAGGGAGGATCTACAATGAGCAGTTCTTC	CSVEGRIYNEQFF
-	TRBV19	-	TRBJ2-5	14	TGTGCCAGTAGTATGGGCCTGATAGGGGAGACCCAGTACTTC	CASSMGLIGETQYF
-	TRBV19	TRBD2	TRBJ2-1	15	TGTGCCAGTCACCCCCCAGCGGGAGAGTACAATGAGCAGTTCTTC	CASHPPAGEYNEQFF
-	TRBV5-1	TRBD2	TRBJ2-7	18	TGCGCCAGCAGCAAACCCCCACTAGCGGGGTCTATTACTTACGAGCAGTACTTC	CASSKPPLAGSITYEQYF
-	TRBV15	-	TRBJ2-7	16	TGTGCCACCAGCAGAGATAGAGGAACAGCCTCCTACGAGCAGTACTTC	CATSRDRGTASYEQYF
-	TRBV18	TRBD1	TRBJ1-5	14	TGTGCCAGCTCGGCAGGGACAGGGAATCAGCCCCAGCATTTT	CASSAGTGNQPQHF
-	TRBV5-1	TRBD1	TRBJ1-2	15	TGCGCCAGCAGCTTGCCGGGACAGGGAGTGATTGGCTACACCTTC	CASSLPGQGVIGYTF
-	TRBV27	TRBD1	TRBJ2-7	14	TGTGCCAGCAGTGCGACAGGGGGCATCGGTGAGCAGTACTTC	CASSATGGIGEQYF
-	TRBV10-2	-	TRBJ2-1	15	TGCGCCAGCAGCGGGGGCGACCGGGGATACAATGAGCAGTTCTTC	CASSGGDRGYNEQFF
once	TRBV7-2	-	TRBJ1-1	14	TGTGCCAGCAGCCTCGTAGGGGCAAACACTGAAGCTTTCTTT	CASSLVGANTEAFF
-	TRBV30	-	TRBJ1-5	16	TGTGCCTGGAACTCAGGAGGCAGGTCAAGCAATCAGCCCCAGCATTTT	CAWNSGGRSSNQPQHF
-	TRBV7-9	TRBD1	TRBJ2-7	13	TGTGCCAGCAGCTTAGCAGGGGGCGGCGAGCAGTACTTC	CASSLAGGGEQYF
-	TRBV27	TRBD1	TRBJ2-2	17	TGTGCCAGCAGTTTACCCAAGGGGGCGTCGAACACCGGGGAGCTGTTTTTT	CASSLPKGASNTGELFF
-	TRBV19	TRBD1	TRBJ1-1	15	TGTGCCAGTAGTATAGGACAGGGGGCGAACACTGAAGCTTTCTTT	CASSIGQGANTEAFF
once	TRBV5-1	-	TRBJ2-2	16	TGCGCCAGCAGCTTGGACAGGTCATCGAACACCGGGGAGCTGTTTTTT	CASSLDRSSNTGELFF
-	TRBV6-5	-	TRBJ2-3	13	TGTGCCAGCAGTTACGAGGGCACAGATACGCAGTATTTT	CASSYEGTDTQYF
-	TRBV28	-	TRBJ2-1	13	TGTGCCTTCGGGCAGGGTGGCTACAATGAGCAGTTCTTC	CAFGQGGYNEQFF
-	TRBV6-2/TRBV6-3	-	TRBJ1-1	13	TGTGCCAGCAGTTTTATCGTGAACACTGAAGCTTTCTTT	CASSFIVNTEAFF
-	TRBV2	TRBD1	TRBJ2-1	15	TGTGCCAGCAGTGAGGGACAGCGAGGGAGAAATGAGCAGTTCTTC	CASSEGQRGRNEQFF
few	TRBV2	TRBD1	TRBJ1-2	16	TGTGCCAGCCCAAGGGACAGTACGCCTAACAGCCATGGCTACACCTTC	CASPRDSTPNSHGYTF
-	TRBV6-6	TRBD2	TRBJ2-7	15	TGTGCCAGCAGTTTGGGACTAGCGGGAATATACGAGCAGTACTTC	CASSLGLAGIYEQYF
-	TRBV27	-	TRBJ1-6	17	TGTGCCAGCAGTCCTAGACCTTTGGCAAGGAATAATTCACCCCTCCACTTT	CASSPRPLARNNSPLHF
-	TRBV28	TRBD1	TRBJ1-1	15	TGTGCCAGCAGCCCCGGGGGGACAGGGGTCGCGGAAGCTTTCTTT	CASSPGGTGVAEAFF